A few counts support the clone carrying this T cell receptor beta chain. Antigen specificity is unknown. This record comes from a study of high-grade serous ovarian cancer treatment subgroups. Assay: immunoSEQ multiplex PCR; the TCRdb copy retains only in-frame clones and omits some. The sample lists more than 5,500 clones, 66% occurring once. Tumor samples were taken before definitive surgery or chemotherapy. Study observations and caveats: Higher neoantigen levels went with greater TCR clonal relatedness. Without spatial data, bulk sequencing limits insight into HGSC tumor diversity.

Germline V gene lookup returns CDR1 SNHLY and CDR2 FYNNEI. This CDR3 spans 11 amino acids. Deletions cut 6 bases from V and 9 bases from J, with 12 bases between. The J gene is TRBJ2-7, the V gene TRBV2, with D possibly TRBD2 on 5 matching bases. The receptor was isolated from a human donor with high-grade serous ovarian cancer. The sequenced sample consisted of tumor tissue. CDR3 sequence reads: CASRGEMWQYF. The CDR3 bases are TGTGCCAGCAGGGGAGAGATGTGGCAGTACTTC.